Reported below is one TCR beta chain. This sample was included in a study of monozygotic twins with inflammatory bowel disease. Following a re-call of the 5' RACE reads, TCRdb has one entry per CDR3 protein and lacks DNA. This sample's table reports approximately 330,000 distinct CDR3 sequences. The CDR3 covers 14 residues. The chain employs TRBV12-3 or TRBV12-4 and TRBJ2-7; TCRdb indicates TRBD2, and absent DNA this call remains unverified. The sequence derives from a human donor with ulcerative colitis or Crohn's disease, or a healthy co-twin of an affected twin (not recorded which). Source material: blood. The CDR3 spells CAVGLAGRNSEQYF.